What follows describes a single TCR beta chain. The target antigen is unknown. CDR3 size: 13 residues. V lost 1 base, J lost 3 bases, and 6 bases lay in between. Per germline, CDR1 SGHVS and CDR2 FQNEAQ. This entry belongs to a study of cytomegalovirus exposure and HLA in healthy donors. General observations from the study: Most TCR beta V segments were productive about 90% or about 30% of the time in an earlier analysis. The classifier, whose performance was assessed in both the original and validation cohorts, reportedly diagnosed cytomegalovirus status with high specificity and sensitivity. Rarity characterized most TCR sequences, yet some public TCRs appeared in many donors.

13 Jbeta primers and 60 Vbeta primers were used for the PCR. Original processing methods: As a later analysis found, there were 82 million or so unique TCR beta chains, of which some 10 million were shared. Measured with immunoSEQ multiplex PCR; TCRdb has only the in-frame clones, and not every one. The V and J calls and clone size were taken over from that table, and D and trimming were inferred from the DNA. This sample carries about 120,000 clones, 75% to 90% of them seen once, and the ten largest clones take over 0.2%. The receptor's source is a man aged 50-60 years in good health and CMV-seronegative. The source material was PBMCs. This chain joins TRBV7-8 and TRBJ1-2, with D unclear. CDR3 nucleotides: TGTGCCAGCAGCTTAGTTACAGACTATGGCTACACCTTC. It translates to CASSLVTDYGYTF.